The clone carrying this TCR beta chain has at least ten counts. What it binds is unknown. The CDR3 contains 15 residues. Trimming cost V 2 bases and J 2 bases, with 14 bases left between them. Germline CDR1 reads GTSNPN; CDR2 reads SVGIG (reference sequence). What was amplified from RNA transcripts were TCR beta CDR3 regions. When the TCR CDR3 underwent first-round RT-PCR, the HTBI primer set was used. TCRdb re-called the multiplex PCR reads through MiXCR, storing one row per CDR3 protein. The sample lists some 490,000 distinct CDR3 sequences; about 16% were seen once. This specimen belongs to a study of T cells in Graves' hyperthyroidism and ophthalmopathy. Study-wide results and caveats: Researchers report that a 13 V-J model separated ophthalmopathy from stable hyperthyroidism. A median around 6 months before onset, the model predicted ophthalmopathy. Among clonotypes expanded in thyroid above 0.001, most were also found in blood.

The sequence derives from a woman in her twenties or thirties with Graves' ophthalmopathy. The sample was blood. The rearrangement joins TRBV30 to TRBJ2-3, with D tentatively TRBD1 (5 bases). The CDR3 DNA is TGTGCCTGGAGTATGATCGACAGTGCCACAGATACGCAGTATTTT. Residues: CAWSMIDSATDTQYF.